This T cell receptor (beta chain) was obtained from a study of CD8 T cells in Susac syndrome. The RNA input was roughly 0.45 to 1 ug, and it was reverse transcribed with random hexamers. Amplification of TCR beta CDR3 by immunoSEQ multiplex PCR spanned 54 Vbeta and 13 Jbeta. From the immunoSEQ multiplex PCR reads, TCRdb called clonotypes with MiXCR, one entry per CDR3 protein. The profile shows about 150,000 distinct CDR3 sequences, 90% to 95% of them singletons. Germline trimming cut 10 bases from V and 9 bases from J; bases unmatched to any gene: 3. CDR1 is LGHNT and CDR2 is FRNRAP in the germline V gene. The CDR3 runs to 12 residues.

The chain combines TRBV12-5 with TRBJ1-6, with TRBD1 identical over 10 bases. This sequence originates from a human donor with multiple sclerosis. Sequenced input: CD8+ T cells from PBMCs. CDR3 amino acids: CATGTGASPLHF. CDR3 bases: TGTGCTACCGGGACAGGGGCTTCACCCCTCCACTTT. Drawing the rest from reference TRBV12-5 and TRBJ1-6, the complete variable domain is DARVTQTPRHKVTEMGQEVTMRCQPILGHNTVFWYRQTMMQGLELLAYFRNRAPLDDSGMPKDRFSAEMPDATLATLKIQPSEPRDSAVYFCATGTGASPLHFGNGTRLTVT.